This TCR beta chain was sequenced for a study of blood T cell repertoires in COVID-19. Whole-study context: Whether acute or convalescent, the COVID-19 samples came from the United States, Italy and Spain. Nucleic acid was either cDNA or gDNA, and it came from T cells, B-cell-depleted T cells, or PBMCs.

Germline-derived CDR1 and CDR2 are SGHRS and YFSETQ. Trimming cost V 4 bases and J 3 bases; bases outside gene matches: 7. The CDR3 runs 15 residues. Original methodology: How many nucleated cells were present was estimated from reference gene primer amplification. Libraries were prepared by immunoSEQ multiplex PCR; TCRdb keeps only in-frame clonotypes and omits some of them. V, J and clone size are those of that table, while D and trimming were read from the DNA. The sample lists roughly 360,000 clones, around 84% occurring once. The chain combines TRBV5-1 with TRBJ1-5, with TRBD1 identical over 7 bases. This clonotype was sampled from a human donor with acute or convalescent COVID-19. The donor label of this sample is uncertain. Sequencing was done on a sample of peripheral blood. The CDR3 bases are TGCGCCAGCAGCCCGGGGACAGTGACCAATCAGCCCCAGCATTTT. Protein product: CASSPGTVTNQPQHF.